These 19 T cell receptor beta chains came from one sample sequenced in a study of CD8 T cells in Susac syndrome. Random hexamers served to reverse transcribe about 0.5 to 1 ug RNA. MiXCR, run by TCRdb on the immunoSEQ multiplex PCR reads, gives a single entry per CDR3 protein. Of more than 150,000 distinct CDR3 sequences detected, about 94% appear once; the ten largest clones hold roughly 0.15%. Sequencing input: CD4+ T cells from PBMCs. These receptors all come from a human donor in good health.

The chain employs TRBV29-1 and TRBJ2-7; D ambiguous. The CDR3 contains 12 residues. V gave up 1 base and J gave up 6 bases, with 10 bases separating them. Germline values: CDR1 SQVTM, CDR2 ANQGSEA. The CDR3 reads CSVEVVVGEQYF. CDR3 nucleotides: TGCAGCGTTGAAGTAGTAGTGGGCGAGCAGTACTTC.

The chain combines TRBV9 with TRBJ2-2; no reliable D call. The germline gives CDR1 SGDLS, CDR2 YYNGEE. The CDR3 has 14 residues. V was cut by 2 bases and J by 6 bases, with 11 bases left in between. CDR3 amino acids: CASSVSREAGELFF. DNA for the CDR3: TGTGCCAGCAGCGTTTCAAGGGAAGCCGGGGAGCTGTTTTTT.

This chain links TRBV5-4 with TRBJ1-1; D is unclear. Germline V gene data show CDR1 as SGHNT and CDR2 as YYREEE (reference sequence). Trimming cost V 4 bases and J 2 bases, with 15 bases left between them. The CDR3 spans 15 residues. Written as DNA, the CDR3 is TGTGCCAGCAGCCCTGACCTAACATTTAACACTGAAGCTTTCTTT. It yields the protein CASSPDLTFNTEAFF. The variable domain in full, with the rest retrieved from reference TRBV5-4 and TRBJ1-1, is ETGVTQSPTHLIKTRGQQVTLRCSSQSGHNTVSWYQQALGQGPQFIFQYYREEENGRGNFPPRFSGLQFPNYSSELNVNALELDDSALYLCASSPDLTFNTEAFFGQGTRLTVV.

This clonotype was picked up one time. V gene TRBV29-1 combines with J gene TRBJ2-1; the match to TRBD2 covers 12 bases. V shed 7 bases and J 8 bases; nucleotides not matched to a gene: 6. The germline gives CDR1 SQVTM, CDR2 ANQGSEA. This CDR3 contains 13 residues. CDR3 DNA sequence: TGCAGCGCTAGCGGGGGGGCGGAAGATGAGCAGTTCTTC. Its protein product is CSASGGAEDEQFF.

The V call is TRBV4-3, the J call TRBJ2-3; TRBD1 agrees at 7 bases. Per the germline V gene, CDR1 is LGHNA and CDR2 is YSLEER. Trimming removed 2 bases from V and 2 bases from J; junction bases left unmatched: 4. The CDR3 sequence is 15 residues long. The DNA of the CDR3 is TGCGCCAGCAGCCAACCAGGGGGAAACACAGATACGCAGTATTTT. Protein product: CASSQPGGNTDTQYF.

This sequence joins TRBV29-1 and TRBJ1-5, with D uncertain. Germline values: CDR1 SQVTM, CDR2 ANQGSEA. This CDR3 has 13 amino acids. Between the trimmed V and J ends, which lost 4 bases and 6 bases, there was a span of 13 bases. CDR3: CSVATNPTQPQHF. CDR3 bases: TGCAGCGTTGCTACTAACCCCACTCAGCCCCAGCATTTT.

J is TRBJ2-7 and V is TRBV10-3; a weak D match, TRBD2 (6 bases). Germline V gene lookup returns CDR1 ENHRY and CDR2 SYGVKD. The CDR3 loop spans 12 amino acids. Between the trimmed V and J ends, which lost 4 bases and 4 bases, there was a span of 8 bases. This CDR3 is CAISGGGYEQYF. CDR3 DNA sequence: TGTGCCATCAGTGGGGGAGGATACGAGCAGTACTTC.

The V and J genes are TRBV2 and TRBJ2-1; 14 bases fit TRBD2. V trimming: 8 bases; J trimming: 4 bases; junction bases outside the gene matches: 4. CDR3 length equals 15 residues. CDR1 SNHLY and CDR2 FYNNEI come from the germline V gene. The CDR3: CASRGTSGGYNEQFF. The CDR3, as DNA: TGTGCCAGCCGTGGGACTAGCGGGGGATACAATGAGCAGTTCTTC.

This chain links TRBV7-8 with TRBJ2-1; D perhaps matches TRBD2 (6 bases). CDR3 length: 11 amino acids. Germline V CDR1 and CDR2: SGHVS, FQNEAQ. V lost 7 bases, J lost 8 bases, and 9 bases lay in between. The CDR3 is CASKSGHEQFF. CDR3 DNA: TGTGCCAGCAAAAGCGGGCATGAGCAGTTCTTC. Full variable domain (rest looked up from reference TRBV7-8 and TRBJ2-1): GAGVSQSPRYKVAKRGQDVALRCDPISGHVSLFWYQQALGQGPEFLTYFQNEAQLDKSGLPSDRFFAERPEGSVSTLKIQRTQQEDSAVYLCASKSGHEQFFGPGTRLTVL.

V and J are TRBV24-1 and TRBJ2-2; tentatively, D is TRBD1 (6 bases). Germline V gene sequence: CDR1 KGHDR, CDR2 SFDVKD. The ends were cut back, 3 bases at V and 5 bases at J, with 12 bases in the middle. The CDR3 has 15 amino acids. For the CDR3, the DNA is TGTGCCACCAGTGATCCCTCAGGGGATACCGGGGAGCTGTTTTTT. Encoded protein: CATSDPSGDTGELFF.

This clonotype is a singleton in its sample. This chain connects TRBV2 to TRBJ2-1; D is unresolved. This CDR3 comprises 15 residues. Trimming removed 7 bases at V and 1 base at J, with 14 bases between. Germline V gene sequence: CDR1 SNHLY, CDR2 FYNNEI. In nucleotides, the CDR3 is TGTGCCAGCACTGTTAGAGACCCGTCCTACAATGAGCAGTTCTTC. Translated, it gives CASTVRDPSYNEQFF.

V is TRBV19 and J is TRBJ2-2; D ambiguous. The length of the CDR3 is 15 residues. Germline CDR1 LNHDA, CDR2 SQIVND (reference sequence). V was trimmed by 7 bases and J by 1 base, leaving 13 bases between them. CDR3 loop: CASTTLTQNTGELFF. Here the CDR3 DNA reads TGTGCCAGTACCACACTAACACAGAACACCGGGGAGCTGTTTTTT.

The V gene is TRBV29-1, the J gene TRBJ2-5; D uncertain. Trimming took 4 bases from V and 4 from J, leaving 13 bases between them. Germline assignment: CDR1 SQVTM and CDR2 ANQGSEA. The CDR3 has 13 amino acids. The CDR3 is CSVGGVLVETQYF. The CDR3 DNA is TGCAGCGTTGGTGGGGTTCTGGTAGAGACCCAGTACTTC.

The V and J genes are TRBV30 and TRBJ2-3; D may match TRBD1 or TRBD2 (5 bases each). V was pared by 8 bases and J by 0 bases, with 12 bases between. The germline CDR1 and CDR2 sequences are GTSNPN and SVGIG (reference sequence). CDR3 size: 13 residues. Here the CDR3 DNA reads TGTGCCGGAAAGAGGGACAGCACAGATACGCAGTATTTT. Translating it yields CAGKRDSTDTQYF. The full variable domain, completed using reference TRBV30 and TRBJ2-3, is SQTIHQWPATLVQPVGSPLSLECTVEGTSNPNLYWYRQAAGRGLQLLFYSVGIGQISSEVPQNLSASRPQDRQFILSSKKLLLSDSGFYLCAGKRDSTDTQYFGPGTRLTVL.

The genes are TRBV5-1 and TRBJ2-7; TRBD1 aligns across 8 bases. V shed 4 bases and J 6 bases; nucleotides not matched to a gene: 9. This CDR3 region has 14 residues. From germline, CDR1 is SGHRS and CDR2 YFSETQ. DNA for the CDR3: TGCGCCAGCAGCCATGGGACAGGTCTGGGCGAGCAGTACTTC. Translated: CASSHGTGLGEQYF. The complete variable domain, with remaining parts taken from reference TRBV5-1 and TRBJ2-7, reads KAGVTQTPRYLIKTRGQQVTLSCSPISGHRSVSWYQQTPGQGLQFLFEYFSETQRNKGNFPGRFSGRQFSNSRSEMNVSTLELGDSALYLCASSHGTGLGEQYFGPGTRLTVT.

This clonotype was picked up one time. V and J are TRBV2 and TRBJ2-7; maybe TRBD2 (6 bases). CDR1 is SNHLY and CDR2 is FYNNEI in the germline V gene. The CDR3 contains 14 residues. V lost 6 bases, J lost 0 bases, and 12 bases lay in between. In DNA, the CDR3 is TGTGCCAGCAGGCGGGGAAAGAGCTCCTACGAGCAGTACTTC. This sequence encodes CASRRGKSSYEQYF.

This clonotype has a handful of counts. In DNA, the CDR3 is TGTGCCAGCTCACAGGGACACCAAGAGACCCAGTACTTC. Its protein product is CASSQGHQETQYF. The chain combines TRBV18 with TRBJ2-5; TRBD1 or TRBD2 may be the D gene (5 bases each). Germline V gene sequence: CDR1 KGHSH, CDR2 LQKENI. The V end was cut by 4 bases, the J end by 0 bases, with 6 bases between. This CDR3 is built from 13 residues. The complete variable domain, with remaining parts taken from reference TRBV18 and TRBJ2-5, reads NAGVMQNPRHLVRRRGQEARLRCSPMKGHSHVYWYRQLPEEGLKFMVYLQKENIIDESGMPKERFSAEFPKEGPSILRIQQVVRGDSAAYFCASSQGHQETQYFGPGTRLLVL.

The DNA of the CDR3 is TGTGCCAGCAGTTTATCCAGTACCAGCTCCTACGAGCAGTACTTC. Its protein product is CASSLSSTSSYEQYF. The chain links TRBV28 to TRBJ2-7; D is undetermined. The CDR3 sequence is 15 residues long. The V and J ends lost 1 base and 0 bases respectively, with 10 bases between them. CDR1 is MDHEN and CDR2 is SYDVKM in the germline V gene. The variable domain in full, with the rest retrieved from reference TRBV28 and TRBJ2-7, is DVKVTQSSRYLVKRTGEKVFLECVQDMDHENMFWYRQDPGLGLRLIYFSYDVKMKEKGDIPEGYSVSREKKERFSLILESASTNQTSMYLCASSLSSTSSYEQYFGPGTRLTVT.

In this sample, this clonotype turned up once. The V gene is TRBV30, the J gene TRBJ1-6; 11 bases line up with TRBD1. The ends lost 0 bases at V and 9 bases at J; junction bases unmatched: 4. Germline lookup yields CDR1 GTSNPN and CDR2 SVGIG (reference sequence). The CDR3 is 15 amino acids. In DNA form, the CDR3 reads TGTGCCTGGAGTGTCGTTGGGACAGGGGGTTCACCCCTCCACTTT. It encodes CAWSVVGTGGSPLHF. Full variable domain (missing parts from reference TRBV30 and TRBJ1-6): SQTIHQWPATLVQPVGSPLSLECTVEGTSNPNLYWYRQAAGRGLQLLFYSVGIGQISSEVPQNLSASRPQDRQFILSSKKLLLSDSGFYLCAWSVVGTGGSPLHFGNGTRLTVT.